The 3 T cell receptor beta chains below come from one sample, sequenced in a study of T cell responses to AZD1222 COVID-19 vaccine listed by TCRdb under 2021. The sample's time point label, in plain terms: about 28 days (+/-7) after the second vaccine dose. The method behind the library was the immunoSEQ multiplex PCR assay. Imported from immuneACCESS, the table was reduced by TCRdb to in-frame sequences with V and J called. These copies leave out some clones; in studies compared against another copy, an unresolved V gene accounts for under half, and the cause of the remainder is not known. Across this sample there are fewer than 150,000 clones, with just over 90% seen only once. The top ten clones comprise 5% of the sample. The sample was peripheral blood, taken 28 days after the second AZD1222 dose. These receptor sequences come from an adult who received the AZD1222 COVID-19 vaccine.

This chain connects TRBV14 to TRBJ2-1; perhaps D is TRBD1 or TRBD2 (5 bases each). Trimming removed 4 bases from V and 14 bases from J, with 15 bases in between. Germline lookup yields CDR1 SGHDN and CDR2 FVKESK. This CDR3 has 12 residues. This CDR3 reads CASSPGTPVKFF. DNA for the CDR3: TGTGCCAGCAGCCCCGGGACCCCCGTGAAGTTCTTC.

This clone was detected once. The chain uses TRBV27 and TRBJ2-1, with a possible D match to TRBD1 (6 bases). Germline CDR1 and CDR2: MNHEY and SMNVEV (reference sequence). This CDR3 comprises 14 residues. Deletions cut 4 bases from V and 7 bases from J, with 14 bases between. CDR3 amino acids: CASSSPPQGNEQFF. In DNA form, the CDR3 reads TGTGCCAGCAGTTCGCCCCCACAGGGAAATGAGCAGTTCTTC.

The chain has TRBV2 and TRBJ2-3, with D perhaps TRBD2 (6 bases). V lost 8 bases and J 2 bases, leaving 11 bases between the germline ends. The V gene's germline CDR1 is SNHLY and CDR2 FYNNEI. The CDR3 contains 13 residues. CDR3: CASGDFHTDTQYF. CDR3 DNA sequence: TGTGCCAGCGGGGACTTCCACACAGATACGCAGTATTTT.